A selection of T cell receptor beta chains follows, all from one sample in a study of neoadjuvant anti-PD-1 for oral cavity cancer. Only in-frame clones appear in the TCRdb table, and some are missing; sequencing was by immunoSEQ multiplex PCR. The profile shows over 10,000 clones, around 69% of them singletons. The sample here was PBMCs, taken before nivolumab (anti-PD-1) treatment. All receptors derive from a person between 40 and 79 years old with oral cavity squamous cell carcinoma. Each CDR3 is given with its conserved first and last residue. A D gene is named only where the DNA matches it firmly. Rows give clone size only sometimes, using once, few, many, or a class for an expanded clone.

J: TRBJ2-5
V: TRBV30
D: NA
size: few
CDR3: CAWSGRGSQYF
DNA: TGTGCCTGGAGTGGGCGGGGATCCCAGTACTTC

J: TRBJ1-1
V: TRBV30
D: NA
size: NA
CDR3: CAWRITRNTEAFF
DNA: TGTGCCTGGAGAATAACAAGGAACACTGAAGCTTTCTTT

J: TRBJ2-3
V: TRBV2
D: NA
size: NA
CDR3: CASSEYADTQYF
DNA: TGTGCCAGCAGTGAATATGCAGATACGCAGTATTTT

J: TRBJ1-1
V: TRBV7-8
D: NA
size: NA
CDR3: CASSLYRVGDTEAFF
DNA: TGTGCCAGCAGCCTATACAGGGTCGGTGACACTGAAGCTTTCTTT

J: TRBJ2-1
V: TRBV9
D: TRBD2
size: NA
CDR3: CASSVTSASYNEQFF
DNA: TGTGCCAGCAGCGTAACTAGCGCCTCCTACAATGAGCAGTTCTTC

J: TRBJ2-6
V: TRBV19
D: NA
size: NA
CDR3: CASSMVSPTRSGANVLTF
DNA: TGTGCCAGTAGTATGGTATCCCCGACCCGCTCTGGGGCCAACGTCCTGACTTTC

J: TRBJ2-2
V: TRBV18
D: NA
size: NA
CDR3: CASSRPGHTNTGELFF
DNA: TGTGCCAGCTCCCGGCCGGGACACACGAACACCGGGGAGCTGTTTTTT

J: TRBJ2-7
V: TRBV18
D: NA
size: NA
CDR3: CASSPRQQTPHEQYF
DNA: TGTGCCAGCTCACCGCGGCAGCAAACGCCCCACGAGCAGTACTTC

J: TRBJ1-2
V: TRBV14
D: NA
size: NA
CDR3: CASSFLGGSYGYTF
DNA: TGTGCCAGCAGCTTCTTAGGGGGGTCCTATGGCTACACCTTC

J: TRBJ2-7
V: TRBV27
D: NA
size: NA
CDR3: CASSFSRIPYEQYF
DNA: TGTGCCAGCAGTTTTTCGCGGATTCCCTACGAGCAGTACTTC

J: TRBJ1-4
V: TRBV7-2
D: NA
size: NA
CDR3: CASSLVARGATNEKLFF
DNA: TGTGCCAGCAGCTTAGTGGCCAGGGGTGCAACTAATGAAAAACTGTTTTTT

J: TRBJ1-1
V: TRBV18
D: NA
size: NA
CDR3: CASSPLGRNTEAFF
DNA: TGTGCCAGCTCACCACTGGGACGTAACACTGAAGCTTTCTTT

J: TRBJ1-1
V: TRBV30
D: NA
size: few
CDR3: CAWSVQVTQNTEAFF
DNA: TGTGCCTGGAGTGTACAGGTTACACAGAACACTGAAGCTTTCTTT

J: TRBJ1-5
V: TRBV6-6
D: NA
size: few
CDR3: CASSSGARVRGQPQHF
DNA: TGTGCCAGCAGTTCCGGGGCCCGGGTACGTGGTCAGCCCCAGCATTTT

J: TRBJ2-5
V: TRBV4-2
D: TRBD1
size: NA
CDR3: CASSQKGRQGQETQYF
DNA: TGTGCCAGCAGCCAGAAGGGCAGACAGGGCCAAGAGACCCAGTACTTC

J: TRBJ2-1
V: TRBV7-9
D: TRBD2
size: NA
CDR3: CASGTSGVNEQFF
DNA: TGTGCCAGCGGGACTAGCGGGGTCAATGAGCAGTTCTTC

J: TRBJ1-2
V: TRBV28
D: NA
size: NA
CDR3: CASIQGYGYTF
DNA: TGTGCCAGCATTCAGGGATATGGCTACACCTTC

J: TRBJ2-1
V: TRBV27
D: NA
size: NA
CDR3: CASTSYNEQFF
DNA: TGTGCCAGCACCTCCTACAATGAGCAGTTCTTC

J: TRBJ1-1
V: TRBV29-1
D: NA
size: NA
CDR3: CSVGRADNTEAFF
DNA: TGCAGCGTTGGGAGGGCAGACAACACTGAAGCTTTCTTT

J: TRBJ1-3
V: TRBV19
D: NA
size: few
CDR3: CASSIAGNGNTIYF
DNA: TGTGCCAGTAGTATTGCGGGGAATGGAAACACCATATATTTT

J: TRBJ1-2
V: TRBV7-8
D: NA
size: NA
CDR3: CASSQPSWTNYGYTF
DNA: TGTGCCAGCAGCCAGCCTTCTTGGACTAACTATGGCTACACCTTC

J: TRBJ2-3
V: TRBV5-1
D: TRBD2
size: NA
CDR3: CASSRGGAGTGDTQYF
DNA: TGCGCCAGCAGCCGCGGGGGAGCGGGGACGGGAGATACGCAGTATTTT

J: TRBJ1-1
V: TRBV4-1
D: NA
size: once
CDR3: CASSQPGTKMNTEAFF
DNA: TGCGCCAGCAGCCAACCAGGGACAAAGATGAACACTGAAGCTTTCTTT

J: TRBJ1-2
V: TRBV6-1
D: NA
size: NA
CDR3: CASPPPGYNYGYTF
DNA: TGTGCCAGCCCCCCGCCGGGCTACAACTATGGCTACACCTTC

J: TRBJ2-5
V: TRBV7-3
D: TRBD2
size: NA
CDR3: CASSLNPGGLGTQYF
DNA: TGTGCCAGCAGCTTAAACCCGGGAGGGCTAGGGACCCAGTACTTC

J: TRBJ2-1
V: TRBV7-9
D: TRBD2
size: NA
CDR3: CASSLLAGAFSYNEQFF
DNA: TGTGCCAGCAGCTTATTAGCGGGAGCCTTCTCCTACAATGAGCAGTTCTTC

J: TRBJ2-1
V: TRBV11-2
D: NA
size: once
CDR3: CASSPNRENEQFF
DNA: TGTGCCAGCAGCCCTAACCGGGAGAATGAGCAGTTCTTC

J: TRBJ2-1
V: TRBV5-3
D: NA
size: NA
CDR3: CARSLEVEDEGVSFVGVYNEQFF
DNA: TGTGCCAGAAGCTTGGAGGTGGAGGATGAGGGGGTGTCCTTCGTAGGGGTCTACAATGAGCAGTTCTTC

J: TRBJ1-2
V: TRBV5-1
D: TRBD1
size: once
CDR3: CASSLGTGYGYTF
DNA: TGCGCCAGCAGCTTAGGGACAGGGTATGGCTACACCTTC

J: TRBJ1-3
V: TRBV6-1
D: NA
size: NA
CDR3: CASSETDSLWNTIYF
DNA: TGTGCCAGCAGTGAGACAGACAGTTTGTGGAACACCATATATTTT

J: TRBJ1-2
V: TRBV7-2
D: NA
size: once
CDR3: CASSGNQGYGYTF
DNA: TGTGCCAGCAGCGGCAATCAGGGCTATGGCTACACCTTC

J: TRBJ2-7
V: TRBV5-6
D: TRBD1
size: few
CDR3: CASSKDRGASAEQYF
DNA: TGTGCCAGCAGCAAGGACAGGGGCGCTTCGGCCGAGCAGTACTTC

J: TRBJ2-5
V: TRBV29-1
D: TRBD2
size: NA
CDR3: CSAAIWTSGYETQYF
DNA: TGCAGCGCTGCAATTTGGACTAGCGGGTACGAGACCCAGTACTTC

J: TRBJ2-2
V: TRBV11-2
D: NA
size: NA
CDR3: CASSLLVHVARGELFF
DNA: TGTGCCAGCAGCTTGCTCGTACACGTGGCTAGGGGGGAGCTGTTTTTT

J: TRBJ1-6
V: TRBV6-1
D: TRBD1
size: NA
CDR3: CASSEWRGTGIVQNSPLHF
DNA: TGTGCCAGCAGTGAATGGCGGGGGACAGGGATCGTCCAGAATTCACCCCTCCACTTT

J: TRBJ1-5
V: TRBV10-1
D: NA
size: NA
CDR3: CASSAQEKQPQHF
DNA: TGCGCCAGCAGTGCCCAGGAAAAGCAGCCCCAGCATTTT

J: TRBJ2-5
V: TRBV6-5
D: NA
size: NA
CDR3: CASSGRPQETQYF
DNA: TGTGCCAGCAGTGGGCGGCCCCAAGAGACCCAGTACTTC

J: TRBJ2-7
V: TRBV29-1
D: TRBD1
size: NA
CDR3: CSATAGQGYEQYF
DNA: TGCAGCGCGACGGCGGGACAGGGATACGAGCAGTACTTC

J: TRBJ2-7
V: TRBV7-9
D: NA
size: NA
CDR3: CASSFGSNSGTYEQYF
DNA: TGTGCCAGCAGCTTTGGATCGAATAGCGGCACCTACGAGCAGTACTTC

J: TRBJ2-1
V: TRBV7-8
D: TRBD2
size: once
CDR3: CASSGGGRAGASYNEQFF
DNA: TGTGCCAGCTCAGGCGGGGGAAGGGCGGGAGCGAGTTACAATGAGCAGTTCTTC

J: TRBJ1-2
V: TRBV5-1
D: NA
size: NA
CDR3: CASSLEASGVYTF
DNA: TGCGCCAGCAGCTTGGAGGCTTCGGGGGTCTACACCTTC

J: TRBJ1-1
V: TRBV15
D: NA
size: once
CDR3: CATSTHGGGQNTEAFF
DNA: TGTGCCACCAGCACCCATGGTGGGGGACAGAACACTGAAGCTTTCTTT

J: TRBJ1-1
V: TRBV9
D: NA
size: once
CDR3: CASSVGVGYTEAFF
DNA: TGTGCCAGCAGCGTAGGGGTGGGTTACACTGAAGCTTTCTTT

J: TRBJ2-1
V: TRBV1
D: NA
size: NA
CDR3: CTSVASGSYNEQFF
DNA: NA

J: TRBJ1-2
V: TRBV5-4
D: NA
size: NA
CDR3: CASSLAGVVYGYTF
DNA: TGTGCCAGCAGCTTGGCAGGGGTGGTCTATGGCTACACCTTC

J: TRBJ1-5
V: TRBV7-6
D: NA
size: few
CDR3: CASSPSPLGNQPQHF
DNA: TGTGCCAGCAGCCCCTCTCCCCTGGGCAATCAGCCCCAGCATTTT

J: TRBJ2-3
V: TRBV9
D: NA
size: NA
CDR3: CASSVEGNFKDTQYF
DNA: TGTGCCAGCAGCGTAGAGGGAAACTTTAAAGATACGCAGTATTTT

J: TRBJ2-1
V: TRBV14
D: TRBD1
size: NA
CDR3: CASSSTGGAGNEQFF
DNA: TGTGCCAGCAGCTCGACAGGGGGCGCGGGTAATGAGCAGTTCTTC

J: TRBJ1-2
V: TRBV19
D: NA
size: once
CDR3: CASSIANYGYTF
DNA: TGTGCCAGTAGTATAGCTAACTATGGCTACACCTTC

J: TRBJ1-5
V: TRBV28
D: NA
size: NA
CDR3: CASSTPGANQPQHF
DNA: TGTGCCAGCAGCACTCCGGGGGCCAATCAGCCCCAGCATTTT

J: TRBJ2-5
V: TRBV7-8
D: TRBD2
size: NA
CDR3: CASGLAGGQETQYF
DNA: TGTGCCAGTGGGCTAGCGGGCGGACAAGAGACCCAGTACTTC

J: TRBJ1-2
V: TRBV6-5
D: NA
size: NA
CDR3: CASSYFGGRSYGYTF
DNA: TGTGCCAGCAGTTACTTCGGGGGGCGGTCCTATGGCTACACCTTC

J: TRBJ1-1
V: TRBV5-1
D: NA
size: NA
CDR3: CASSWTGAVGDTEAFF
DNA: TGCGCCAGCAGCTGGACGGGGGCGGTCGGGGACACTGAAGCTTTCTTT